This T cell receptor beta chain is drawn from a study of PD-L1 blockade in urothelial cancer. For the study at large: Of prior chemotherapy regimens, patients had received between 0 and 3. Specimens of blood held a median count of 141,255 T cells. Study-wide results and caveats: It was durable-benefit patients whose tumor-associated blood clones expanded more at 3 weeks.

The diagnosis in patients was locally advanced or metastatic urothelial carcinoma. CDR1 is SGHTA, CDR2 FQGNSA, per germline. V lost 5 bases and J lost 1; bases outside the gene matches: 6. The CDR3 has 15 amino acids. The data were produced by immunoSEQ multiplex PCR, yet TCRdb's version contains in-frame clones alone and is incomplete. Of some 15,000 clones listed, more than 75% are singletons. Regarding this clone: Its antigen is unknown.

This clonotype was sampled from a man aged 65 to 79 with urothelial cancer. J is TRBJ2-3 and V is TRBV7-2; 7 nucleotides agree with TRBD2. The sample in question was PBMCs, obtained around atezolizumab (anti-PD-L1) treatment. The CDR3, as DNA: TGTGCCAGCAGCCTCCTAGCGGTGGGCACAGATACGCAGTATTTT. Encoded protein: CASSLLAVGTDTQYF.